The 27 T cell receptor beta chains presented below share a single source sample, sequenced in a study of T cell changes during pregnancy in multiple sclerosis. Produced via immunoSEQ multiplex PCR; TCRdb's table is partial and in-frame only. The data contain some 60,000 clones, approximately 90% of them singletons. The sample comprised peripheral blood from another person, used as feeder cells. These receptors all come from a human donor whose cells served as feeder cells for cultures in a pregnancy study.

The genes are TRBV7-2 and TRBJ1-5; no reliable D call. Trimming shortened V by 3 bases and J by 6 bases, and 12 bases separated the two germline ends. CDR1 is SGHTA and CDR2 is FQGNSA in the germline V gene. The CDR3 covers 14 residues. CDR3 residues: CASSFWGEIQPQHF. In DNA, the CDR3 is TGTGCCAGCAGCTTTTGGGGTGAGATTCAGCCCCAGCATTTT. Full variable domain (rest looked up from reference TRBV7-2 and TRBJ1-5): GAGVSQSPSNKVTEKGKDVELRCDPISGHTALYWYRQSLGQGLEFLIYFQGNSAPDKSGLPSDRFSAERTGGSVSTLTIQRTQQEDSAVYLCASSFWGEIQPQHFGDGTRLSIL.

CDR3 region: CASSFGRFYEQYF. The CDR3 DNA reads as TGTGCCAGCAGCTTCGGGAGATTCTACGAGCAGTACTTC. The chain links TRBV5-5 to TRBJ2-7, with D possibly being TRBD2 (6 bases). The CDR3 has 13 amino acids. Germline values: CDR1 SGHKS, CDR2 YYEKEE (reference sequence). The germline V and J ends were trimmed by 2 bases and 3 bases, with 9 bases remaining between them.

This clone was recorded a few times. The rearrangement uses TRBV2 and TRBJ1-6; 10 nucleotides line up with TRBD1. The CDR3 runs to 15 residues. Looked up from germline, CDR1 is SNHLY and CDR2 is FYNNEI. V shed 6 bases and J 10 bases; nucleotides not matched to a gene: 9. CDR3 DNA: TGTGCCAGCAGCGCGGACAGGGGGAAAGACTCACCCCTCCACTTT. It specifies CASSADRGKDSPLHF.

The CDR3 region has the DNA TGTGCCAGCAGCTTATCGCTACTCAGGGAATTGAACACTGAAGCTTTCTTT. Translated: CASSLSLLRELNTEAFF. The chain employs TRBV7-2 and TRBJ1-1; TRBD1 might be the D (5 bases). Trimming removed 2 bases from V and 0 bases from J, with 16 bases in between. This CDR3 spans 17 amino acids. Germline loops: CDR1 SGHTA, CDR2 FQGNSA.

The chain couples TRBV7-2 to TRBJ1-5, with D perhaps TRBD1 (5 bases). Trimming removed 1 base at V and 5 bases at J, with 12 bases between. Germline CDR1 SGHTA, CDR2 FQGNSA. This CDR3 has 15 residues. CDR3 DNA: TGTGCCAGCAGCTTAGGGTGGGGGAACGATCAGCCCCAGCATTTT. Translated, it gives CASSLGWGNDQPQHF.

The chain is built from TRBV9 and TRBJ1-3; TRBD1 matches at 9 bases. This CDR3 comprises 17 residues. Germline V gene data show CDR1 as SGDLS and CDR2 as YYNGEE. Trimming cost V 3 bases and J 4 bases; bases outside gene matches: 11. DNA of the CDR3: TGTGCCAGCAGCGAGCTTACAGGGGGCAGTTTCGGAAACACCATATATTTT. Protein: CASSELTGGSFGNTIYF.

This chain links TRBV5-1 with TRBJ2-7, with 7 bases that match TRBD1. The CDR3 is 15 residues long. Germline assignment: CDR1 SGHRS and CDR2 YFSETQ. The V and J ends lost 0 bases and 3 bases, in that order; junction bases with no gene match: 6. CDR3 sequence: CASSLAGQPRYEQYF. The CDR3 region has the DNA TGCGCCAGCAGCTTGGCGGGACAGCCACGCTACGAGCAGTACTTC.

The rearrangement links TRBV19 to TRBJ2-7; TRBD2 matches 10 bases. V shed 6 bases, J shed 2 bases, and the junction held 7 bases outside the gene matches. Germline assignment: CDR1 LNHDA and CDR2 SQIVND (reference sequence). The CDR3 runs 15 residues. The CDR3 loop reads CASSPGTSDTYEQYF. Written as DNA, the CDR3 is TGTGCCAGTAGCCCCGGGACTAGCGATACCTACGAGCAGTACTTC.

V and J are TRBV4-1 and TRBJ2-3, with TRBD1 matching 7 bases. Trimming cost V 4 bases and J 4 bases; bases outside gene matches: 2. The CDR3 extends over 13 amino acids. Germline V lookup: CDR1 MGHRA, CDR2 YSYEKL. The CDR3 DNA sequence: TGCGCCAGCAGCCCCCAGGGGGCAGATACGCAGTATTTT. Its translation: CASSPQGADTQYF.

This chain uses TRBV28 with TRBJ2-3, with TRBD2 identical over 12 bases. Looked up from germline, CDR1 is MDHEN and CDR2 is SYDVKM. Trimming took 4 bases from V and 4 from J; bases not matched to a gene: 12. The CDR3 spans 18 residues. CDR3 sequence reads: CASSSGTSGRSFADTQYF. CDR3 in DNA: TGTGCCAGCAGTTCTGGAACTAGCGGGAGGAGTTTTGCAGATACGCAGTATTTT.

The rearrangement joins TRBV18 to TRBJ1-2; D is unresolved. V dropped 3 bases and J dropped 10 bases, with 18 bases sitting between them. The CDR3 consists of 14 residues. The V gene's germline CDR1 is KGHSH and CDR2 LQKENI. CDR3 residues: CASSPAGQSSDYTF. CDR3 in DNA: TGTGCCAGCTCACCCGCAGGCCAGAGCAGCGACTACACCTTC.

The rearrangement uses TRBV19 and TRBJ2-1, with 11 bases lining up with TRBD2. This CDR3 contains 17 residues. With V trimmed by 3 bases and J by 5 bases, 9 bases remained unmatched. Germline loops: CDR1 LNHDA, CDR2 SQIVND (reference sequence). CDR3 DNA sequence: TGTGCCAGTAGTATCCTTCATAGCGGGGGGGCCAACAATGAGCAGTTCTTC. This gives the protein CASSILHSGGANNEQFF.

The chain joins TRBV27 to TRBJ2-3; D is possibly TRBD1 (6 bases). CDR3 length equals 14 residues. The V gene lost 8 bases and the J gene lost 5 bases, with 17 bases spanning the gap. Germline assignment: CDR1 MNHEY and CDR2 SMNVEV (reference sequence). The CDR3 sequence is CASGTGQFLDTQYF. CDR3 sequence (DNA): TGTGCCAGCGGCACAGGACAGTTTCTAGATACGCAGTATTTT.

J is TRBJ1-6 and V is TRBV5-6; 9 bases align to TRBD1. Trimming at V came to 6 bases and at J to 7 bases, leaving 8 bases not matched to a gene. Germline values: CDR1 SGHDT, CDR2 YYEEEE. This CDR3 has 15 residues. The CDR3 coding sequence is TGTGCCAGCACACAGGGGGCAAACCGAAATTCACCCCTCCACTTT. Translating it yields CASTQGANRNSPLHF.

This sequence joins TRBV19 and TRBJ2-1; D is tentatively TRBD1 or TRBD2 (6 bases each). Germline V CDR1 and CDR2: LNHDA, SQIVND (reference sequence). This CDR3 comprises 14 residues. Trimming took 3 bases from V and 5 from J, leaving 11 bases between them. The CDR3 sequence is CASSITGTDNEQFF. The CDR3 DNA is TGTGCCAGTAGTATTACAGGGACTGACAATGAGCAGTTCTTC.

The J gene is TRBJ2-3, the V gene TRBV2; D is ambiguous. Germline CDR1 SNHLY, CDR2 FYNNEI. This CDR3 spans 15 amino acids. The ends were cut back, 7 bases at V and 2 bases at J, with 16 bases in the middle. The CDR3 coding sequence is TGTGCCAGCATAAAGACTGGAACTTACACAGATACGCAGTATTTT. It specifies CASIKTGTYTDTQYF.

The rearrangement links TRBV5-4 to TRBJ2-2, with D uncertain. The CDR3 sequence is 14 residues long. V was cut by 2 bases and J by 4 bases, with 9 bases left in between. In germline, CDR1 is SGHNT, CDR2 YYREEE (reference sequence). CDR3 amino acids: CASSFSTVTGELFF. The CDR3 bases are TGTGCCAGCAGCTTCAGCACCGTCACCGGGGAGCTGTTTTTT.

The chain couples TRBV19 to TRBJ2-7, with D tentatively TRBD2 (5 bases). Germline V gene data show CDR1 as LNHDA and CDR2 as SQIVND (reference sequence). V was clipped by 5 bases and J by 3 bases, with 8 bases between them. The CDR3 covers 12 residues. The CDR3 sequence is CASSQRDYEQYF. CDR3 nucleotide sequence: TGTGCCAGTAGTCAACGGGACTACGAGCAGTACTTC.

The rearrangement uses TRBV13 and TRBJ2-4; D unclear. Germline V CDR1 and CDR2: PRHDT, FYEKMQ (reference sequence). Trimming shortened V by 5 bases and J by 1 base, and 9 bases separated the two germline ends. CDR3 length: 14 amino acids. The CDR3 DNA sequence: TGTGCCAGCAGCCCGGAAAGGGCCAAAAACATTCAGTACTTC. Its protein product is CASSPERAKNIQYF.

V gene TRBV11-2 combines with J gene TRBJ1-2, with no clear D. The CDR3 runs to 12 residues. V was pared by 3 bases and J by 3 bases, with 5 bases between. CDR1 is SGHAT, CDR2 FQNNGV, per germline. The CDR3 sequence is CASSFRDYGYTF. The CDR3 DNA follows: TGTGCCAGCAGCTTTAGAGACTATGGCTACACCTTC.

CDR3 bases: TGCGCCAGCAGCCAGGTGATTATGAACACTGAAGCTTTCTTT. It yields the protein CASSQVIMNTEAFF. V and J are TRBV4-3 and TRBJ1-1; D not certain. This CDR3 contains 14 residues. V was clipped by 3 bases and J by 0 bases, with 8 bases between them. CDR1 is LGHNA, CDR2 YSLEER, per germline.

V usage is TRBV5-1 and J usage is TRBJ2-1; D unresolved. The CDR3 length is 14 residues. Germline values: CDR1 SGHRS, CDR2 YFSETQ. The V and J ends lost 0 bases and 7 bases respectively, with 11 bases between them. The CDR3 region has the DNA TGCGCCAGCAGCTTGGTTGCAGGTTCAAATGAGCAGTTCTTC. It specifies CASSLVAGSNEQFF.

V usage is TRBV7-8 and J usage is TRBJ1-5, with a tentative D call TRBD1 (5 bases). Germline CDR1 is SGHVS and CDR2 is FQNEAQ. This CDR3 contains 17 residues. V gave up 5 bases and J gave up 0 bases, with 17 bases separating them. The CDR3 DNA reads as TGTGCCAGCAGCCCCCGACCCTCAGGGACTAGCAATCAGCCCCAGCATTTT. Protein sequence: CASSPRPSGTSNQPQHF.

The chain combines TRBV28 with TRBJ1-2; D call uncertain. From germline, CDR1 is MDHEN and CDR2 SYDVKM. V lost 6 bases to trimming and J lost 8 bases, with 16 bases between them. This CDR3 region has 13 residues. CDR3 DNA: TGTGCCAGCAGGACGGTTTTTCTTAAAGGCTACACCTTC. As protein: CASRTVFLKGYTF.

V and J are TRBV6-1 and TRBJ2-1; 11 positions agree with TRBD2. This CDR3 region has 15 residues. The junction had 4 bases not matched to a gene; V was cut back by 1 base and J by 8 bases. Germline CDR1 and CDR2: MNHNS and SASEGT. The CDR3: CASSEETSGSYEQFF. The CDR3 bases are TGTGCCAGCAGTGAAGAAACTAGCGGGAGTTATGAGCAGTTCTTC.

This chain joins TRBV28 and TRBJ1-2; D remains unclear. This CDR3 is 13 amino acids long. Germline-derived CDR1 and CDR2 are MDHEN and SYDVKM. V was trimmed by 3 bases and J by 4 bases, leaving 9 bases between them. Here the CDR3 reads CASSLQRSYGYTF. The CDR3 region has the DNA TGTGCCAGCAGTTTGCAGAGAAGCTATGGCTACACCTTC.

This clone was seen a few times. CDR3 nucleotides: TGCGCCAGCAGTGAGTCGAAGGCGGGTCAAGAGACCCAGTACTTC. It specifies CASSESKAGQETQYF. This rearrangement joins TRBV10-1 to TRBJ2-5; D might be TRBD2 (5 bases). The CDR3 loop spans 15 amino acids. The germline V and J ends were trimmed by 0 bases and 2 bases, with 10 bases remaining between them. Germline lookup yields CDR1 WNHNN and CDR2 SYGVQD (reference sequence).